These T cell receptor beta chains were read from a single sample in a study of OX40 agonist ivuxolimab in advanced cancers. Clones were read by immunoSEQ multiplex PCR, and TCRdb kept only the in-frame ones, dropping some. The profile shows 70,000 to 95,000 clones, around 90% of them singletons. Specimen: CD4+ or CD8+ T cells sorted from blood, collected in a trial of the OX40 agonist ivuxolimab. The receptor source for this set is an adult with an advanced solid tumor such as melanoma, head and neck, liver or kidney cancer. Each CDR3 is given with its conserved first and last residue. A D gene is named only where the DNA matches it firmly. Size values are once, few and many counts, or a class for expanded clones, and some rows have none.

length	size	V	J	D	DNA	CDR3
13	once	TRBV11-2	TRBJ2-5	TRBD2	TGTGCCAGCAGCTTACGGGAGGGGGAGACCCAGTACTTC	CASSLREGETQYF
15	-	TRBV6-5	TRBJ1-5	-	TGTGCCAGCAGTTACCCCAGGGTTTCCGATCAGCCCCAGCATTTT	CASSYPRVSDQPQHF
16	-	TRBV2	TRBJ1-1	TRBD1	TGTGCCAGCAGTACTGCTCGGGGACAGGAGGGCACTGAAGCTTTCTTT	CASSTARGQEGTEAFF
14	-	TRBV11-3	TRBJ2-3	-	TGTGCCAGCAGCCAGGCGGCTGGGACAAATACGCAGTATTTT	CASSQAAGTNTQYF
14	-	TRBV18	TRBJ2-1	-	TGTGCCAGCTCACCGGAAGTCCGGGGTAATGAGCAGTTCTTC	CASSPEVRGNEQFF
13	-	TRBV13	TRBJ2-4	-	TGTGCCAGCAGCTTAATGGATCCTCAACCTCAGTACTTC	CASSLMDPQPQYF
17	-	TRBV18	TRBJ2-7	TRBD1	TGTGCCAGCTCACCACCGGTTGGGACAGGGGCCGAATACGAGCAGTACTTC	CASSPPVGTGAEYEQYF
13	once	TRBV29-1	TRBJ2-3	-	TGCAGCGTGTCGGGGCGGTCCACAGATACGCAGTATTTT	CSVSGRSTDTQYF
15	-	TRBV18	TRBJ2-7	-	TGTGCCAGCTCACCACCTGAGCAGGGGACCTACGAGCAGTACTTC	CASSPPEQGTYEQYF
13	few	TRBV7-8	TRBJ1-1	-	TGTGCCAGCAGCCACCGAGGGAACACTGAAGCTTTCTTT	CASSHRGNTEAFF
12	once	TRBV18	TRBJ2-2	-	TGTGCCAGCTCAAGGGGAGCCGGGGAGCTGTTTTTT	CASSRGAGELFF
12	few	TRBV28	TRBJ1-3	TRBD1	TGTGCCAGGGAGACAGGGGAGGACACCATATATTTT	CARETGEDTIYF
18	-	TRBV11-3	TRBJ2-2	TRBD2	TGTGCCAGCAGCTTAGAGGTACTAGCGGGAGGAAGTACCGGGGAGCTGTTTTTT	CASSLEVLAGGSTGELFF
17	-	TRBV19	TRBJ2-1	TRBD2	TGTGCCAGTAGTATGATGGAAGCGGGAGGGCCTGAAAATGAGCAGTTCTTC	CASSMMEAGGPENEQFF
14	-	TRBV5-1	TRBJ2-1	-	TGCGCCAGCAGCCCAGGACTGACGGGCAATGAGCAGTTCTTC	CASSPGLTGNEQFF
15	-	TRBV6-1	TRBJ2-7	TRBD2	TGTGCCAGCAGTGAAGCCTCCGGGACTAGCGGGAGTCGGTACTTC	CASSEASGTSGSRYF
13	-	TRBV28	TRBJ1-5	TRBD1	TGTGCCAGCAGACAGGGGAGCAATCAGCCCCAGCATTTT	CASRQGSNQPQHF
16	-	TRBV5-8	TRBJ2-5	TRBD2	TGTGCCAGCAGCCGCGGGGGAGCGGGAGGAGGAGAGACCCAGTACTTC	CASSRGGAGGGETQYF
11	-	TRBV2	TRBJ1-1	-	TGTGCCAGTTTCTTAGACACTGAAGCTTTCTTT	CASFLDTEAFF
15	-	TRBV28	TRBJ1-2	-	TGTGCCAGCAGTTTAGATTGGGTGGCCAACTATGGCTACACCTTC	CASSLDWVANYGYTF
13	-	TRBV28	TRBJ2-7	-	TGTGCCAGCAAAGACACCCGGCGGGACGAGCAGTACTTC	CASKDTRRDEQYF
12	-	TRBV28	TRBJ2-7	-	TGTGCCAGCAGAGAGACAGTTCACGAGCAGTACTTC	CASRETVHEQYF